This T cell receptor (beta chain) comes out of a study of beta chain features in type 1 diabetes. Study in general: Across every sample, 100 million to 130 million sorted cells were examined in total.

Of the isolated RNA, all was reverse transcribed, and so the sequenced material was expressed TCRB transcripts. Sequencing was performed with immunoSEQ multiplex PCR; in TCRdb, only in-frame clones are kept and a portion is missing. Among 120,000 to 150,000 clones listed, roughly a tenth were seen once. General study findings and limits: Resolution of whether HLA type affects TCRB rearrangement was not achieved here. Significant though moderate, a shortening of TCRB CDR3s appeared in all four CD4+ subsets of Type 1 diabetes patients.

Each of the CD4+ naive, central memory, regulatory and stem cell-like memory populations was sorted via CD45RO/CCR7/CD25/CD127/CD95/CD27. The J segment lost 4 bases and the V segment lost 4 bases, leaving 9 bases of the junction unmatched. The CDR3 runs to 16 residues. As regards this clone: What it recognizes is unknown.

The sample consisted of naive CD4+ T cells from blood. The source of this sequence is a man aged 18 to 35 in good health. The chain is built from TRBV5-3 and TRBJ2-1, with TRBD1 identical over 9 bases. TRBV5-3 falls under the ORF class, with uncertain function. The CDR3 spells CARSRFPGQGYNEQFF. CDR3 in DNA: TGTGCCAGAAGCCGATTTCCGGGACAGGGTTACAATGAGCAGTTCTTC.